Included here is one TCR beta chain sequence, with context. This clone was seen a single time. No antigen is known for it. No much larger clone is present one base from it, and per-base qualities are unavailable. The library was built by means of the immunoSEQ multiplex PCR assay. Here the immuneACCESS table is served through TCRdb, limited to in-frame sequences with V and J called. Missing clones are a known gap in these copies; in checked studies unresolved V genes cover under half, and the rest lacks a known reason. The sample includes about 110,000 clones, with 90% observed a single time. Roughly 4.5% of the sample is in the top ten clones. This specimen belongs to a study of control samples from healthy donors and cancer patients (dated by TCRdb to 2018 to 2020). The sequencing sample was made of blood. The sequence derives from a human donor in good health. The donor label of this sample is uncertain.

In nucleotides, the sequence is TGTGCCAGCAGTCCCAAGACAGGCTCCTATAATTCACCCCTCCACTTT. It translates to CASSPKTGSYNSPLHF. The chain links TRBV27 with TRBJ1-6, and the D gene may be TRBD1, 6 bases matching. Spanning cysteine to phenylalanine, the CDR3 consists of 16 amino acids. The kept DNA is CDR3 alone, 48 bases in frame from the first base. V is shortened by 5 bases, J by 0 bases, and the region joining them spans 11 bases. CDR1 MNHEY and CDR2 SMNVEV are derived from the germline V gene (reference sequence).